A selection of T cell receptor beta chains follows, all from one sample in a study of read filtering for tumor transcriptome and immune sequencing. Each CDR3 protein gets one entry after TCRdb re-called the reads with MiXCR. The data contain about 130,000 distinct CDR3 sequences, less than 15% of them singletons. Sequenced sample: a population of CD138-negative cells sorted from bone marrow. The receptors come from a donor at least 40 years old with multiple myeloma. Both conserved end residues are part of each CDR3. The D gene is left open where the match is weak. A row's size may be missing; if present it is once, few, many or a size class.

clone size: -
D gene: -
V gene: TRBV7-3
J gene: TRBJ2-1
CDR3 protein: CASSFRGARLNEQFF
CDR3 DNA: TGTGCCAGCAGCTTCCGGGGGGCTCGTCTGAATGAGCAGTTCTTC

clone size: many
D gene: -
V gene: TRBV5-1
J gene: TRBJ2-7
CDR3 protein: CASSEAGAGTYEQYF
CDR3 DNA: TGCGCCAGCAGCGAGGCCGGGGCGGGAACCTACGAGCAGTACTTC

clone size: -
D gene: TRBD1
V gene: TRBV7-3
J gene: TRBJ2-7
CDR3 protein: CASSLQGQTDEQYF
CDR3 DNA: TGTGCCAGCAGCCTTCAGGGACAGACGGACGAGCAGTACTTC

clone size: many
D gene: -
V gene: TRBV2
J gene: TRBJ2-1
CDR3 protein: CASSANNEQFF
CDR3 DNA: TGTGCCAGCAGCGCAAACAATGAGCAGTTCTTC

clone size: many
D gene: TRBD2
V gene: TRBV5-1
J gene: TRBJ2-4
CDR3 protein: CASSEGLADNIQYF
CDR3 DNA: TGCGCCAGCAGCGAGGGACTAGCGGATAACATTCAGTACTTC

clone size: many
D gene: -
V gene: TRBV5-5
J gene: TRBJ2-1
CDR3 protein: CASSLDVGSYNEQFF
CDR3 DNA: TGTGCCAGCAGCTTGGATGTGGGCTCCTACAATGAGCAGTTCTTC

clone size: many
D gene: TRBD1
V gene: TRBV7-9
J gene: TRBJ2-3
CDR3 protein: CASSLVAGGPSATQYF
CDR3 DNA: TGTGCCAGCAGCTTAGTGGCAGGGGGCCCTTCGGCTACGCAGTATTTT

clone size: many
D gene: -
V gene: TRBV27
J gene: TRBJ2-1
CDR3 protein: CASSSPRGGHSSSYNEQFF
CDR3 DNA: TGTGCCAGCAGTTCACCCAGGGGGGGCCATTCTAGCTCCTACAATGAGCAGTTCTTC

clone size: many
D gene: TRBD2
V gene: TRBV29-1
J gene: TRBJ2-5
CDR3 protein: CSVEVLIAGVETQYF
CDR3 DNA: TGCAGCGTTGAAGTTCTTATAGCGGGAGTTGAGACCCAGTACTTC

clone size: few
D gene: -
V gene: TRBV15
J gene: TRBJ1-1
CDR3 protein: CATSSQEGVGTEAFF
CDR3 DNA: TGTGCCACCAGCAGCCAAGAAGGGGTCGGAACTGAAGCTTTCTTT

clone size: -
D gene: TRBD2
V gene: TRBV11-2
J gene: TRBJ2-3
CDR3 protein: CASSLVTALATSTDTQYF
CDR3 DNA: TGTGCCAGCAGCTTAGTTACGGCACTAGCGACCAGCACAGATACGCAGTATTTT

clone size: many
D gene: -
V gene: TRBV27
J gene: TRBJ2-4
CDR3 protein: CASSTRGRGAKNIQYF
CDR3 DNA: TGTGCCAGCAGCACCAGGGGCCGCGGAGCCAAAAACATTCAGTACTTC

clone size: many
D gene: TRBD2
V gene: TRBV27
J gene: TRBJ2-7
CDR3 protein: CASQSAARGTSGGGYEQYF
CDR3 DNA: TGTGCCTCCCAATCGGCGGCCCGAGGGACTAGCGGGGGGGGCTACGAGCAGTACTTC

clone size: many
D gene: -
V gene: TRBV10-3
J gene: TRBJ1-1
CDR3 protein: CASSELGGPNTEAFF
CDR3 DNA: TGTGCCAGCAGTGAGCTCGGCGGGCCTAACACTGAAGCTTTCTTT

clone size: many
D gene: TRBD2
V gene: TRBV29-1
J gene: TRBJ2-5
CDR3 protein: CSDSGGATQYF
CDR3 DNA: TGCAGCGACTCGGGGGGGGCGACCCAGTACTTC

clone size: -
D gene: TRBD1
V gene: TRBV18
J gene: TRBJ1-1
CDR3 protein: CASSPDRGHTEAFF
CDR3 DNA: TGTGCCAGCTCACCGGACAGGGGGCACACTGAAGCTTTCTTT

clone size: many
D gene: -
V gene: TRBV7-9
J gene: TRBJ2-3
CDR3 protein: CASSFLVGSTDTQYF
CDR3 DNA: TGTGCCAGCAGCTTTCTAGTCGGAAGCACAGATACGCAGTATTTT

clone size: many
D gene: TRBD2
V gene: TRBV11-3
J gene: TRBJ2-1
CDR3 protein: CASSPRRREGEQFF
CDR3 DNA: TGTGCCAGCAGCCCCCGGAGGCGGGAGGGGGAGCAGTTCTTC

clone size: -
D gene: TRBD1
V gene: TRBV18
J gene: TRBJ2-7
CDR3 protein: CASSRGQGAHEQYF
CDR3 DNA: TGTGCCAGCTCACGGGGACAGGGGGCCCACGAGCAGTACTTC

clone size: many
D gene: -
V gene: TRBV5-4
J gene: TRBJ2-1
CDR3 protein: CASSWTADNEQFF
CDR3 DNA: TGTGCCAGCAGCTGGACGGCGGACAATGAGCAGTTCTTC

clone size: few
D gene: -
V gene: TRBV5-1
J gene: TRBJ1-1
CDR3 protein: CASSKGLMDTEAFF
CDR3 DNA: TGCGCCAGCAGTAAGGGGCTTATGGACACTGAAGCTTTCTTT

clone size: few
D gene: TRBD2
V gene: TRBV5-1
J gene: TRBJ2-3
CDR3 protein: CASSTPALAGLDTQYF
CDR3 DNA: TGCGCCAGCAGCACGCCGGCGCTAGCGGGGCTGGATACGCAGTATTTT

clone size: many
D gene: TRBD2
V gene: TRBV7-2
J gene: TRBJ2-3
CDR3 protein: CASSLESWLAGGPSTDTQYF
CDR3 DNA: TGTGCCAGCAGCTTAGAATCTTGGCTAGCGGGAGGGCCAAGCACAGATACGCAGTATTTT

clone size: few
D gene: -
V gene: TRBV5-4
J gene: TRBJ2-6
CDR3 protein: CASSLAFGGSGANVLTF
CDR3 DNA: TGTGCCAGCAGCTTGGCCTTCGGGGGCTCTGGGGCCAACGTCCTGACTTTC

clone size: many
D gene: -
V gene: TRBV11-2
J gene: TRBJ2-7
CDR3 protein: CASSFDTGTYEQYF
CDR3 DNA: TGTGCCAGCAGCTTTGATACAGGAACCTACGAGCAGTACTTC

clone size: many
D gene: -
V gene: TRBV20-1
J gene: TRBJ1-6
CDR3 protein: CSARDQGRFNSPLHF
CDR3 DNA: TGCAGTGCTAGAGATCAAGGGCGGTTTAATTCACCCCTCCACTTT

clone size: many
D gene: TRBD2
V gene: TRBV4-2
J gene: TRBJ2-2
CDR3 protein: CASSQALYLLTGGSTGELFF
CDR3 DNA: TGTGCCAGCAGCCAAGCCCTCTATCTCTTAACGGGAGGGAGTACCGGGGAGCTGTTTTTT

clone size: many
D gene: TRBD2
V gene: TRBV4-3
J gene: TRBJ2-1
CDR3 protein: CASSQDPLAGAAYNEQFF
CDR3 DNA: TGCGCCAGCAGCCAAGACCCGCTAGCGGGAGCGGCCTACAATGAGCAGTTCTTC

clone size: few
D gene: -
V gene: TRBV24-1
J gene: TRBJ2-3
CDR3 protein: CATSDWTDTQYF
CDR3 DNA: TGTGCCACCAGTGATTGGACAGATACGCAGTATTTT

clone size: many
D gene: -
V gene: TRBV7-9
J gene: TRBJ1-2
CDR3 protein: CASTRLEGYTF
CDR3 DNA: TGTGCCAGCACCCGACTGGAGGGCTACACCTTC

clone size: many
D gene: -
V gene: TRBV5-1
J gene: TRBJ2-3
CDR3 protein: CASSPPGDTDTQYF
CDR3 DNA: TGCGCCAGCAGCCCGCCCGGAGACACAGATACGCAGTATTTT